A few counts support the clone carrying this T cell receptor beta chain. Its cognate antigen is unknown. The CDR3 runs to 18 residues. The germline V gene encodes CDR1 MGHRA and CDR2 YSYEKL. V was clipped by 1 base and J by 0 bases, with 18 bases between them. These data come from a study of blood T cells in healthy people across ages. The second PCR ran roughly 6 to 11 cycles with a sample-barcoded 5' primer and J-beta primers. Every sample gave at least 2.5 million paired-end reads containing CDR3. TCRdb re-called the 5' RACE reads through MiXCR, storing one row per CDR3 protein. Among roughly 1,500,000 distinct CDR3 sequences, 42% were seen once, and the ten largest hold 7% to 9%. Study results and limitations: The long-lived group displayed more naive CD4+ cells, plus higher diversity, than the aged donors did.

Each sample yielded at least 6 micrograms of PBMC total RNA. The receptor was derived from a woman younger than 30 in good health. Sample: blood. This sequence joins TRBV4-1 and TRBJ1-2; D not resolved. CDR3 in amino acids: CASSQVGVGTTSNYGYTF. DNA for the CDR3: TGCGCCAGCAGCCAAGTCGGCGTCGGAACTACTTCTAACTATGGCTACACCTTC.